This T cell receptor (beta chain) was sequenced during a study of beta chain features in type 1 diabetes. Study background: There was similarity between patients and healthy donors in age, gender and cell yields. General study results and limits: The naive, central memory and Treg TCRB repertoires showed an apparent similarity that was greater among patients than among healthy donors.

This clone was detected only a few times. Its antigen is still unknown. V was cut by 4 bases and J by 4 bases, with 17 bases left in between. The CDR3 covers 15 residues. In germline, CDR1 is SGDLS, CDR2 YYNGEE. All of the isolated RNA was reverse transcribed, so expressed TCRB transcripts were sequenced. The data were produced by immunoSEQ multiplex PCR, yet TCRdb's version contains in-frame clones alone and is incomplete. The sample holds 300,000 to 350,000 clones, around 15% seen once. This sequence originates from a man between 25 and 39 years old in good health. Source material: central memory CD4+ T cells from blood. The chain recombines TRBV9 with TRBJ1-2; a possible D gene is TRBD1 (6 bases). CDR3 sequence: CASSPRVGTLYGYTF. The CDR3 DNA sequence: TGTGCCAGCAGCCCTAGGGTCGGGACACTCTATGGCTACACCTTC.